The source of this TCR beta chain is a study of T cell changes during pregnancy in multiple sclerosis. V was trimmed by 5 bases and J by 8 bases, leaving 18 bases between them. Germline CDR1 reads SEHNR; CDR2 reads FQNEAQ (reference sequence). This CDR3 region has 14 residues. The assay was immunoSEQ multiplex PCR, and TCRdb's table has in-frame clones only and misses some. The repertoire has tens of thousands of clones, roughly 90% of them found once; the top ten carry around 6.3%. The chain recombines TRBV7-9 with TRBJ1-2, with D possibly being TRBD1 (6 bases). Material: CD8+ T cells from peripheral blood mononuclear cells, obtained in the third trimester of pregnancy. The receptor comes from a female donor with multiple sclerosis, enrolled in a pregnancy study. CDR3 sequence reads: CASSPSDSPRGYTF. CDR3 sequence (DNA): TGTGCCAGCAGCCCCTCGGACAGCCCTCGGGGCTACACCTTC.